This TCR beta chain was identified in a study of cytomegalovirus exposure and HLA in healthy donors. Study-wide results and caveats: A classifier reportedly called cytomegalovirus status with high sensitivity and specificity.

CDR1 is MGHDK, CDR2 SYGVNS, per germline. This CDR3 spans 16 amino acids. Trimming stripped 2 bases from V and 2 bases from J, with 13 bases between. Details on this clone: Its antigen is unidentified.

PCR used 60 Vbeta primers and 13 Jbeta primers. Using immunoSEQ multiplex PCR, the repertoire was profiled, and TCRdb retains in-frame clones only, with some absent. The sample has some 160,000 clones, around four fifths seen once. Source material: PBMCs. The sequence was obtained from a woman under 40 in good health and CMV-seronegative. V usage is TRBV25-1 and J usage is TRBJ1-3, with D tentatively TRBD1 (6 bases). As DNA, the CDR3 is TGTGCCAGCAGTGAAAGAAGGGACAAGACTGGAAACACCATATATTTT. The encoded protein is CASSERRDKTGNTIYF. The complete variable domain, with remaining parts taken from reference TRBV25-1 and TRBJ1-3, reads EADIYQTPRYLVIGTGKKITLECSQTMGHDKMYWYQQDPGMELHLIHYSYGVNSTEKGDLSSESTVSRIRTEHFPLTLESARPSHTSQYLCASSERRDKTGNTIYFGEGSWLTVV.